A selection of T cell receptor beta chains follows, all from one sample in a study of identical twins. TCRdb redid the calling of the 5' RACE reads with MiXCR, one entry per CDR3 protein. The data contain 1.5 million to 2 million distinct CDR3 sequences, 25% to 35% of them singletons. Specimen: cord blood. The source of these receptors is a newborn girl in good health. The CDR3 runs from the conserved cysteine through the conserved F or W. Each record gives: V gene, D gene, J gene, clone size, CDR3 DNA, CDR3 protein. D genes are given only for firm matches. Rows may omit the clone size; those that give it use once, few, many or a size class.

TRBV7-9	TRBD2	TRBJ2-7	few	TGTGCCAGCAGCTTAAGGTCTAGCGGACCCTACGAGCAGTACTTC	CASSLRSSGPYEQYF
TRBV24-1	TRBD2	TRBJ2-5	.	TGTGCCACCAGGGGGACCGGGAGGGAGACCCAGTACTTC	CATRGTGRETQYF
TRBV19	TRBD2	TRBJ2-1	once	TGTGCCAGTAGTATAATTGGCGGGTTAGCGGGTGGTCGCTCCTACAATGAGCAGTTCTTC	CASSIIGGLAGGRSYNEQFF
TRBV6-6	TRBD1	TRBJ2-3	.	TGTGCCAGCAGATCGACAGGGGGCGCGGATACGCAGTATTTT	CASRSTGGADTQYF
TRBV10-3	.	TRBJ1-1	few	TGTGCCATCGGGGGACAGAACACTGAAGCTTTCTTT	CAIGGQNTEAFF
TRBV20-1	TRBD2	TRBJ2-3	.	TGCAGTGCTACGAGCAGCGGGGGGGCCGATACGCAGTATTTT	CSATSSGGADTQYF
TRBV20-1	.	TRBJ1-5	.	TGCAGTGTAACACACAGGGTAGGCAATCAGCCCCAGCATTTT	CSVTHRVGNQPQHF
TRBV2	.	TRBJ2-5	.	TGTGCCAGCAGTGATGGTGCGGGGATTATCCCCAGAGAGACCCAGTACTTC	CASSDGAGIIPRETQYF
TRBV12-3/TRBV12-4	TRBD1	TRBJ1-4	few	TGTGCCAGCAGGACACAGGGGCAAGCGGAAAAACTGTTTTTT	CASRTQGQAEKLFF
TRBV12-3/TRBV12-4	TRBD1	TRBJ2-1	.	TGTGCCAGCAGTTTTTTTTTCTACAGGGGGAAGGGGCGCTCCTACAATGAGCAGTTCTTC	CASSFFFYRGKGRSYNEQFF
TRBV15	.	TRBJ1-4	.	TGTGCCGCCAGCAGAGAGCCCCCCCGGCTGTCAACTAATGAAAAACTGTTTTTT	CAASREPPRLSTNEKLFF
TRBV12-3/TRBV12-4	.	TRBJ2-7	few	TGTGCCAGCAGTTTAATGGGTTGGAGGAGGGGGTACGAGCAGTACTTC	CASSLMGWRRGYEQYF
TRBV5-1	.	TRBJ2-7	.	TGCGCCGGCAGCTTGGAGACAGGGAGGCGGAACGAGCAGTACTTC	CAGSLETGRRNEQYF
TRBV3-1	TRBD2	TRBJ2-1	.	TGTGCCAGCAGCCTGTCCCCCTACGGGGGGTACGGGAATGAGCAGTTCTTC	CASSLSPYGGYGNEQFF
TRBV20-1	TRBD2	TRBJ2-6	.	TGCAGTGCTCCCTACTGGACAAAGCGGGAGGCCAACGTCCTGACTTTC	CSAPYWTKREANVLTF
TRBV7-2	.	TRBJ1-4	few	TGTGCCAGCAGCTCAGGCGGGCGATCGGGGGTAAAACTGTTTTTT	CASSSGGRSGVKLFF
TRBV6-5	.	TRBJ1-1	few	TGTGCCAGCAGCCTGGGACCCAGCCTCGTGGCTTTCTTT	CASSLGPSLVAFF
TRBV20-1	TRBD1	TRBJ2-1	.	TGCAGTGCTCAGCAGGGGGTAAGCTCCTACAATGAGCAGTTCTTC	CSAQQGVSSYNEQFF
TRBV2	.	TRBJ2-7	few	TGTGCCAGCAACTCGGACTCCTACGAGCAGTACTTC	CASNSDSYEQYF
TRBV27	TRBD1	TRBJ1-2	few	TGTGCCAGCAGTCCACCGGGACAGGGTAGGGGCTACACCTTC	CASSPPGQGRGYTF
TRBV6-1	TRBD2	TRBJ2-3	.	TGTGCCAGCAGTGAAGTACGAGCGGGAGGGGCGACTGATACGCGGTATTTT	CASSEVRAGGATDTRYF
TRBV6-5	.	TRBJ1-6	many	TGTGCCAGCAGCCCCCAGGGAGTAGGGTCACCCCTCCACTTT	CASSPQGVGSPLHF
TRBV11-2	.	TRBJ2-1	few	TGTGCCAGCAGCTCCCAAAGGCCCAACAGGAGCTCCTACAATGAGCAGTTCTTC	CASSSQRPNRSSYNEQFF
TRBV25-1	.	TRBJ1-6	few	TGTGCCAGCAGTGGCCCAGGACGGCATACACTGTCAGTCGCCTATAATTCACCCCTCCACTTT	CASSGPGRHTLSVAYNSPLHF
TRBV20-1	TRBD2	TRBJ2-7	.	TGCGGTGCTACGACGGGACTAGACTACGAGCAGTACTTC	CGATTGLDYEQYF
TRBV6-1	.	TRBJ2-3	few	TGTGCCAGCAGTGACTACCAAAGCACAGATACGCAGTATTTT	CASSDYQSTDTQYF
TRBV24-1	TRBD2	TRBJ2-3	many	TGTGCCACCAGTGACGGACTAGCGGGAGCTAATACGCAGTATTTT	CATSDGLAGANTQYF
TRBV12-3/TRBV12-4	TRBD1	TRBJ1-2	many	TGTGCCAGCAGTTTAGGACAGGGGGCGCGGGGCTACACCTTC	CASSLGQGARGYTF
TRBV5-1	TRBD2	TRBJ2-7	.	TGCGCCAGTGTACTAGCGGGCGGCTACAATGAGCAGTACTTC	CASVLAGGYNEQYF
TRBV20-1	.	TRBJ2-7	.	TGCAGTGCTAGTAGTCTGGCTGAATCCTACGAGCAGTACTTC	CSASSLAESYEQYF
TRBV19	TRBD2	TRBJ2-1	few	TGTGCCAGTAGTATGGGGAGCGGGAGGGCCGTAAATGAGCAGTTCTTC	CASSMGSGRAVNEQFF
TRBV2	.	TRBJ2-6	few	TGTGCCAGCAGTGAAGAGGACAGCCTTTACTCTGGGGCCAACGTCCTGACTTTC	CASSEEDSLYSGANVLTF
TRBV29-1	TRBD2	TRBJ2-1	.	TGCAGCGTTGTTAGCCTAGCGGGGGTCAATGAGCAGTTCTTC	CSVVSLAGVNEQFF
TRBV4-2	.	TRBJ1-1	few	TGCGCCAGCAGCCAAGGGGCCCTGAACACTGAAGCTTTCTTT	CASSQGALNTEAFF
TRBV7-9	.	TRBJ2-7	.	TGTGCCAGCAGCGCCCGACAGAGCCCCTACGAGCAGTACTTC	CASSARQSPYEQYF
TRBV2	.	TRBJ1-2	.	TGTGCCAGCAGTGAAGTAAAGGCAGGCCAGTGGGTCTACACCTTC	CASSEVKAGQWVYTF